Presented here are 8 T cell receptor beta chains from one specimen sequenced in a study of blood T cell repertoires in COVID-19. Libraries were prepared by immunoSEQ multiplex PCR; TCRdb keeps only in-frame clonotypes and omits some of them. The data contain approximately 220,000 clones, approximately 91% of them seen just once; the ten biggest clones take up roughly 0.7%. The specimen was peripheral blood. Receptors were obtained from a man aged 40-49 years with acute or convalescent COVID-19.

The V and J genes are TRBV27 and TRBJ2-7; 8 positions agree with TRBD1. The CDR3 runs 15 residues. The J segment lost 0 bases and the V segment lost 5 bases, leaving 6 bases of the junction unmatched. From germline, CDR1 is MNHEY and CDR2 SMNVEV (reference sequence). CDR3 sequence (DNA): TGTGCCAGCAGTCTCAGGGGGCCCTCCTCCTACGAGCAGTACTTC. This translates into CASSLRGPSSYEQYF.

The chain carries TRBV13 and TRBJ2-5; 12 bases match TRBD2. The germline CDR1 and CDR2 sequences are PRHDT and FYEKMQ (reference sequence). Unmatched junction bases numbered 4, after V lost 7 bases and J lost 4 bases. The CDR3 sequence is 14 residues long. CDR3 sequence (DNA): TGTGCCAGCACCACGGGACTAGCGGGAGAGACCCAGTACTTC. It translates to CASTTGLAGETQYF.

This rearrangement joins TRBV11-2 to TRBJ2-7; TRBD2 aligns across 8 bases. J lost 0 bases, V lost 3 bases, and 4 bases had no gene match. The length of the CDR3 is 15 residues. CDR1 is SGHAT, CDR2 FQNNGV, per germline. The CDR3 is CASSFVAGGSYEQYF. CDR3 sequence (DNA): TGTGCCAGCAGCTTCGTCGCGGGAGGCTCCTACGAGCAGTACTTC. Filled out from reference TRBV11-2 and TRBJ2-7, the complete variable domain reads EAGVAQSPRYKIIEKRQSVAFWCNPISGHATLYWYQQILGQGPKLLIQFQNNGVVDDSQLPKDRFSAERLKGVDSTLKIQPAKLEDSAVYLCASSFVAGGSYEQYFGPGTRLTVT.

Here the CDR3 reads CASRTRGANTDTQYF. CDR3 DNA sequence: TGTGCCAGCAGGACGCGGGGGGCCAACACAGATACGCAGTATTTT. V and J are TRBV7-9 and TRBJ2-3, with 8 positions matching TRBD2. Germline V gene data show CDR1 as SEHNR and CDR2 as FQNEAQ (reference sequence). The J segment lost 2 bases and the V segment lost 6 bases, leaving 7 bases of the junction unmatched. CDR3 length: 15 amino acids.

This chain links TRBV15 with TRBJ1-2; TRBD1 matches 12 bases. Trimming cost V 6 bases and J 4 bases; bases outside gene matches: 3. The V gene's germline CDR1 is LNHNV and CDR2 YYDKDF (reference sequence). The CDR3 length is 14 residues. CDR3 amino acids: CATRGTGGPYGYTF. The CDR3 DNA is TGTGCCACCAGAGGGACAGGGGGCCCCTATGGCTACACCTTC.

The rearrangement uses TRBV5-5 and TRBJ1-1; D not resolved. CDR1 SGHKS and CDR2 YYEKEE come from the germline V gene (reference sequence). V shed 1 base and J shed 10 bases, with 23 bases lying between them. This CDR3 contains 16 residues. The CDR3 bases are TGTGCCAGCAGCTTGTTCAGAGGGCAGGAGTCTTTGGGAGCTTTCTTT. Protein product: CASSLFRGQESLGAFF.

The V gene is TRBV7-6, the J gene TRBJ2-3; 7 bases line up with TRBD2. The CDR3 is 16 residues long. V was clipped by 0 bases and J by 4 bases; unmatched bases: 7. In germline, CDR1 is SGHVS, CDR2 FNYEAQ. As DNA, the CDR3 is TGTGCCAGCAGCTTAGCGCTGGGGAGGGGCGCAGATACGCAGTATTTT. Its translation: CASSLALGRGADTQYF.

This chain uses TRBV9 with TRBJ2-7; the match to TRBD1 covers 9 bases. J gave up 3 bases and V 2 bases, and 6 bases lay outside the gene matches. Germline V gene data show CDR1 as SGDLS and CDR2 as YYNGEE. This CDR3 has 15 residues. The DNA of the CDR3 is TGTGCCAGCAGCGTTGGGACAGGGTCAGGCTACGAGCAGTACTTC. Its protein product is CASSVGTGSGYEQYF.